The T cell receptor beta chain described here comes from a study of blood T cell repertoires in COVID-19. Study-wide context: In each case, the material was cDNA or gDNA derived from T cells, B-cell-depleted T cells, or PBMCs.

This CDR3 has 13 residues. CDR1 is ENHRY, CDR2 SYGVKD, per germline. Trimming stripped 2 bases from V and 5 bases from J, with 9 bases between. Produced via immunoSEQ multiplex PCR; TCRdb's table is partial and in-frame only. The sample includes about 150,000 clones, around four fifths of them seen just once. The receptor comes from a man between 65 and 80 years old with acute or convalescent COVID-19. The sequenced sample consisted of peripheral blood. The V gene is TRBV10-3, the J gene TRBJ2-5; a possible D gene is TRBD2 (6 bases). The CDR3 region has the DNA TGTGCCATCAGTGAGGGGGGGAGGGAGACCCAGTACTTC. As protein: CAISEGGRETQYF.